A single sample gave rise to the 24 T cell receptor beta chains below, sequenced in a study of CD8 T cells in ankylosing spondylitis. TCRdb reprocessed the 5' RACE reads with MiXCR, giving one entry per CDR3 protein. The sample shows under 300,000 distinct CDR3 sequences, more than 15% of them seen only once. The material sequenced was blood, either unsorted or a sorted T cell fraction (not recorded which). The origin of the receptors is a male donor with ankylosing spondylitis or in good health (not recorded which).

This sequence joins TRBV5-1 and TRBJ2-1; D might be TRBD2 (6 bases). CDR1 SGHRS and CDR2 YFSETQ come from the germline V gene. The CDR3 is 14 amino acids. V lost 3 bases, J lost 3 bases, and 10 bases lay in between. The CDR3 loop reads CASSYPGLYNEQFF. The CDR3 region has the DNA TGCGCCAGCAGCTACCCGGGACTCTACAATGAGCAGTTCTTC.

This clonotype was seen a few times. J is TRBJ2-5 and V is TRBV27, with D uncertain. The V end lost 6 bases, the J end lost 5 bases, and 13 bases lay between the germline ends. Germline loops: CDR1 MNHEY, CDR2 SMNVEV (reference sequence). The CDR3 runs 13 residues. CDR3 sequence reads: CASRSRNAETQYF. CDR3 DNA sequence: TGTGCCAGCAGAAGTAGGAACGCGGAGACCCAGTACTTC.

This clonotype was seen repeatedly, ten times or more. The chain employs TRBV5-6 and TRBJ2-1; TRBD2 matches 8 bases. The V gene's germline CDR1 is SGHDT and CDR2 YYEEEE. The CDR3 has 15 amino acids. The J segment lost 8 bases and the V segment lost 5 bases, leaving 12 bases of the junction unmatched. The CDR3 nucleotides are TGTGCCAGCAGGCAACCCGGGAGGGCCAGGGATGAGCAGTTCTTC. It translates to CASRQPGRARDEQFF.

The chain has TRBV27 and TRBJ2-3; 8 bases are a match to TRBD2. Trimming at V came to 6 bases and at J to 3 bases, leaving 8 bases not matched to a gene. Germline V lookup: CDR1 MNHEY, CDR2 SMNVEV (reference sequence). The CDR3 totals 15 residues. In nucleotides, the CDR3 is TGTGCCAGCAGCACCGGGACTAGTCCTACAGATACGCAGTATTTT. This codes for CASSTGTSPTDTQYF.

The chain uses TRBV12-3 or TRBV12-4 and TRBJ2-1; 10 nucleotides align to TRBD2. The CDR3 covers 14 residues. J was trimmed by 8 bases and V by 5 bases; bases with no gene match: 6. The CDR3 nucleotides are TGTGCCAGCAGTGGCCTAGCGGGAGCTGATGAGCAGTTCTTC. Its translation: CASSGLAGADEQFF.

A few counts support this clonotype. J is TRBJ2-2 and V is TRBV27, with D perhaps TRBD1 (5 bases). V shed 5 bases and J shed 6 bases, with 10 bases lying between them. Per the germline V gene, CDR1 is MNHEY and CDR2 is SMNVEV (reference sequence). The CDR3 has 13 residues. The CDR3 spells CASSGLGAGELFF. CDR3 nucleotide sequence: TGTGCCAGCAGTGGGCTAGGGGCCGGGGAGCTGTTTTTT.

This clonotype showed up just a few times. The CDR3, as DNA: TGTGCCAGCAGCCAGAGCGGGGGAAACACCGGGGAGCTGTTTTTT. It yields the protein CASSQSGGNTGELFF. The V and J genes are TRBV9 and TRBJ2-2; 8 bases match TRBD2. CDR1 is SGDLS and CDR2 is YYNGEE in the germline V gene. The length of the CDR3 is 15 residues. Trimming at V came to 4 bases and at J to 2 bases, leaving 4 bases not matched to a gene.

The sample holds a few counts of this clonotype. For the CDR3, the DNA is TGCGCCAGCAGCCAAGATGATGGGAGGAACACTGAAGCTTTCTTT. Translating it yields CASSQDDGRNTEAFF. J is TRBJ1-1 and V is TRBV4-3; D ambiguous. Germline-derived CDR1 and CDR2 are LGHNA and YSLEER. This CDR3 has 15 amino acids. The V gene lost 0 bases and the J gene lost 1 base, with 9 bases spanning the gap.

This clonotype was observed a few times. The rearrangement links TRBV9 to TRBJ2-1, with D hard to call. The V gene's germline CDR1 is SGDLS and CDR2 YYNGEE. V was clipped by 4 bases and J by 2 bases, with 13 bases between them. The CDR3 is 15 amino acids. CDR3 nucleotides: TGTGCCAGCAGCCCGGTAGCATCTACCTACAATGAGCAGTTCTTC. Protein product: CASSPVASTYNEQFF.

The chain couples TRBV14 to TRBJ2-7, with D hard to call. The ends were cut back, 2 bases at V and 5 bases at J, with 4 bases in the middle. Germline CDR1 is SGHDN and CDR2 is FVKESK. This CDR3 region has 11 residues. CDR3 in amino acids: CASSQRDEQYF. CDR3 DNA: TGTGCCAGCAGCCAAAGGGACGAGCAGTACTTC.

The CDR3 here is CASSPPYEREYETQYF. The CDR3 nucleotides are TGTGCCAGCTCACCACCGTATGAGCGGGAGTATGAGACCCAGTACTTC. V gene TRBV18 combines with J gene TRBJ2-5; 8 nucleotides align to TRBD2. The CDR3 sequence is 16 residues long. Trimming removed 0 bases from V and 5 bases from J; junction bases left unmatched: 8. The germline V gene encodes CDR1 KGHSH and CDR2 LQKENI.

This clonotype occurred a few times. The chain has TRBV6-4 and TRBJ1-1; D is perhaps TRBD1 (5 bases). The CDR3 has 14 amino acids. Trimming stripped 2 bases from V and 1 base from J, with 8 bases between. Germline CDR1 and CDR2: MRHNA and SNTAGT. For the CDR3, the DNA is TGTGCCAGCAGTGACAGGGGCACGAACACTGAAGCTTTCTTT. Translating it yields CASSDRGTNTEAFF.

The chain is built from TRBV12-3 or TRBV12-4 and TRBJ2-7; possibly TRBD1 for D (5 bases). Trimming cost V 9 bases and J 0 bases, with 15 bases left between them. The CDR3 is 14 residues long. The CDR3 nucleotides are TGTGCCAGTAGCCAAAGGGGCACCTCCTACGAGCAGTACTTC. Translated: CASSQRGTSYEQYF.

V usage is TRBV29-1 and J usage is TRBJ2-3; D gene ambiguous. V dropped 6 bases and J dropped 6 bases, with 16 bases sitting between them. The germline gives CDR1 SQVTM, CDR2 ANQGSEA. This CDR3 has 13 amino acids. The CDR3 DNA reads TGCAGCGTCCATCCTAGTTCCGGGGATACGCAGTATTTT. It codes for CSVHPSSGDTQYF.

The chain uses TRBV27 and TRBJ2-2; 7 bases agree with TRBD2. V gave up 9 bases and J gave up 0 bases; unmatched junction bases: 7. Germline CDR1 is MNHEY and CDR2 is SMNVEV (reference sequence). The CDR3 is made up of 15 amino acids. For the CDR3, the DNA is TGTGCCAGTAGTGTCGGGACTACGAACACCGGGGAGCTGTTTTTT. This translates into CASSVGTTNTGELFF.

This clonotype turned up a few times. The chain has TRBV4-2 and TRBJ1-5; D gene unclear. Trimming removed 7 bases at V and 0 bases at J, with 13 bases between. This CDR3 spans 15 amino acids. Germline CDR1 LGHNA, CDR2 YNFKEQ. CDR3 amino acids: CASKRATNSNQPQHF. In nucleotides, the CDR3 is TGTGCCAGCAAGAGGGCGACAAATAGCAATCAGCCCCAGCATTTT.

This clonotype has more than one count but fewer than ten. The rearrangement joins TRBV12-3 or TRBV12-4 to TRBJ2-2; tentative D call: TRBD2 (5 bases). Trimming left V 6 bases short and J 6 bases short, with 11 bases between. The CDR3 sequence is 13 residues long. The CDR3 spells CASSLLVAGELFF. The CDR3 nucleotides are TGTGCCAGCAGCCTACTAGTAGCCGGGGAGCTGTTTTTT.

This rearrangement joins TRBV11-2 to TRBJ2-1; 7 bases map to TRBD2. The junction had 8 bases not matched to a gene; V was cut back by 2 bases and J by 1 base. Germline loops: CDR1 SGHAT, CDR2 FQNNGV. The CDR3 extends over 17 amino acids. The chain's CDR3 is CASSLSKRRESYNEQFF. DNA of the CDR3: TGTGCCAGCAGCTTATCCAAGAGGCGGGAGTCCTACAATGAGCAGTTCTTC. Full variable domain (missing parts from reference TRBV11-2 and TRBJ2-1): EAGVAQSPRYKIIEKRQSVAFWCNPISGHATLYWYQQILGQGPKLLIQFQNNGVVDDSQLPKDRFSAERLKGVDSTLKIQPAKLEDSAVYLCASSLSKRRESYNEQFFGPGTRLTVL.

V and J are TRBV15 and TRBJ2-2; D not certain. This CDR3 region has 12 residues. CDR1 is LNHNV and CDR2 is YYDKDF in the germline V gene (reference sequence). V gave up 4 bases and J gave up 7 bases, with 7 bases separating them. The CDR3 loop is CATSTLGGELFF. As DNA, the CDR3 is TGTGCCACCAGCACCTTGGGCGGGGAGCTGTTTTTT.

This clonotype turned up a few times. The chain joins TRBV18 to TRBJ2-3; 13 bases fit TRBD2. The CDR3 spans 16 residues. V was clipped by 3 bases and J by 5 bases; unmatched bases: 5. Germline V gives CDR1 KGHSH, CDR2 LQKENI. The DNA for the CDR3 is TGTGCCAGCTCACCCGGACTAGCGGGAGAGGGAGATACGCAGTATTTT. This codes for CASSPGLAGEGDTQYF.

The gene calls are TRBV24-1 and TRBJ1-2; 8 nucleotides line up with TRBD1. Germline V gene lookup returns CDR1 KGHDR and CDR2 SFDVKD. V trimming: 7 bases; J trimming: 5 bases; junction bases outside the gene matches: 5. The CDR3 contains 13 residues. CDR3 in DNA: TGTGCCACCAGGCAGGGGGCACAGTATGGCTACACCTTC. It yields the protein CATRQGAQYGYTF.

A note on this clonotype: Given a much more abundant clone one base away, this may be a read error. The J gene is TRBJ2-3, the V gene TRBV3-1, with no clear D. The length of the CDR3 is 13 residues. The V gene's germline CDR1 is LGHDT and CDR2 YNNKEL (reference sequence). Trimming took off 6 bases at V and 4 bases at J, with 11 bases between the two ends. In DNA, the CDR3 is TGTGCCAGCAGTTTACACAGCCCAGATACGCAGTATTTT. This encodes CASSLHSPDTQYF.

The V gene is TRBV6-2 or TRBV6-3, the J gene TRBJ2-1; possibly TRBD1 for D (6 bases). Germline-derived CDR1 and CDR2 are MNHEY and SVGEGT. The CDR3 extends over 15 amino acids. Trimming cost V 7 bases and J 10 bases, with 23 bases left between them. In nucleotides, the CDR3 is TGTGCCAGCATTCTGTTGGGACACGGGGTGATCGAGCAGTTCTTC. Translation: CASILLGHGVIEQFF.

This clonotype was counted ten times or more. V usage is TRBV28 and J usage is TRBJ2-3; possible D gene TRBD1, 6 bases. The ends were cut back, 5 bases at V and 5 bases at J, with 11 bases in the middle. CDR1 is MDHEN and CDR2 is SYDVKM in the germline V gene. This CDR3 comprises 13 residues. CDR3 loop: CASSPRTVDTQYF. The CDR3 DNA is TGTGCCAGCAGTCCTAGGACAGTAGATACGCAGTATTTT. Complete variable domain (other parts from reference TRBV28 and TRBJ2-3): DVKVTQSSRYLVKRTGEKVFLECVQDMDHENMFWYRQDPGLGLRLIYFSYDVKMKEKGDIPEGYSVSREKKERFSLILESASTNQTSMYLCASSPRTVDTQYFGPGTRLTVL.